The rows below give T cell receptor beta chains drawn from one sample of a study of T-cell reconstitution after alpha-beta-depleted transplantation in children. MiXCR, applied by TCRdb to the PCR reads, yields one record per CDR3 protein. The sample lists roughly 490,000 distinct CDR3 sequences, roughly 10% occurring once. The sample here was PBMCs, mostly from graft donor cells, taken 180 days after TCRalphabeta/CD19-depleted stem cell transplant. These receptors were collected from a female patient aged 2-9 years who had a stem cell transplant for aplastic anemia, so the T cells may come from the graft donor. The CDR3 runs from the conserved cysteine through the conserved F or W. The D gene is left open where the match is weak. Not every row has a clone size; where given, it reads once, few, many or a size class.

15 | TRBJ2-2 | NA | TRBV7-9 | many | TGTGCCAGCAGCACGCGAACAACCCTCCTTTCGGAGCTGTTTTTT | CASSTRTTLLSELFF
15 | TRBJ1-5 | NA | TRBV12-3/TRBV12-4 | few | TGTGCCAGCAGCGGCGGGGGAAGGAGCAATCAGCCCCAGCATTTT | CASSGGGRSNQPQHF
12 | TRBJ2-1 | NA | TRBV12-3/TRBV12-4 | few | TGTGCCAGCAGCCCTCGAGGGAAGGAGCAGTTCTTC | CASSPRGKEQFF
15 | TRBJ2-1 | TRBD2 | TRBV30 | many | TGTGCCTGGAGGTCGGCTAGCGGGAGCTACAATGAGCAGTTCTTC | CAWRSASGSYNEQFF
15 | TRBJ2-3 | TRBD2 | TRBV6-5 | NA | TGTGCCAGCAGTTTCGGGGGGGCATTTCCAGATACGCAGTATTTT | CASSFGGAFPDTQYF
15 | TRBJ2-7 | NA | TRBV4-3 | NA | TGCGCCAGCAGCCAAGTATCCGGGGCATTCTACGAGCAGTACTTC | CASSQVSGAFYEQYF
15 | TRBJ2-1 | TRBD1 | TRBV12-3/TRBV12-4 | many | TGTGCCAGCAGTTCGACAGGGCGATTTTACAATGAGCAGTTCTTC | CASSSTGRFYNEQFF
15 | TRBJ2-1 | TRBD2 | TRBV9 | NA | TGTGCCAGCAGCTCTATTAGCGGGGATAACAATGAGCAGTTCTTC | CASSSISGDNNEQFF
15 | TRBJ2-5 | NA | TRBV27 | few | TGTGCCAGCGCTAGGCAGGCGACATTCCAAGAGACCCAGTACTTC | CASARQATFQETQYF
16 | TRBJ2-2 | NA | TRBV24-1 | few | TGTGCCAAAGGGACACGACCTAAAAGCCTGACCGGGGAGCTGTTTTTT | CAKGTRPKSLTGELFF
12 | TRBJ2-1 | NA | TRBV20-1 | many | TGCAGTGTGCAGACCGACTACAATGAGCAGTTCTTC | CSVQTDYNEQFF
17 | TRBJ2-7 | TRBD2 | TRBV27 | NA | TGTGCCAGCAGTTTAGGGGTTCTAGCGGGCCCCCCCTACGAGCAGTACTTC | CASSLGVLAGPPYEQYF
15 | TRBJ2-1 | NA | TRBV10-3 | few | TGTGCCATCAGTGAACCGGGAAGCTCCTACAATGAGCAGTTCTTC | CAISEPGSSYNEQFF
14 | TRBJ2-7 | NA | TRBV7-2 | few | TGTGCCAGCAGCTTGGTGACAGTGCCGGGTGAGCAGTACTTC | CASSLVTVPGEQYF
14 | TRBJ2-5 | NA | TRBV7-2 | many | TGTGCCAGCAGCTTTGGAAGGGTTAGAGAGACCCAGTACTTC | CASSFGRVRETQYF
14 | TRBJ1-1 | NA | TRBV5-1 | many | TGCGCCAGCAGCTTTCAGGGGACGAACACTGAAGCTTTCTTT | CASSFQGTNTEAFF
16 | TRBJ2-1 | TRBD2 | TRBV7-2 | few | TGTGCCAGCAGCCGGATCGGGACTAGCTCCTACAATGAGCAGTTCTTC | CASSRIGTSSYNEQFF
16 | TRBJ2-1 | TRBD2 | TRBV4-3 | few | TGCGCCAGCAGCCAAGGAGGTGGGAGGGCCTACAATGAGCAGTTCTTC | CASSQGGGRAYNEQFF
15 | TRBJ1-5 | TRBD1 | TRBV12-3/TRBV12-4 | few | TGTGCCAGCAGACTTGACAGGGCAGGCAATCAGCCCCAGCATTTT | CASRLDRAGNQPQHF
14 | TRBJ1-5 | TRBD1 | TRBV18 | NA | TGTGCCAGCTCACAATCAGGGGGAAATCAGCCCCAGCATTTT | CASSQSGGNQPQHF
14 | TRBJ2-5 | NA | TRBV7-2 | few | TGTGCCAGCAGCTTTACTAGGTACCAAGAGACCCAGTACTTC | CASSFTRYQETQYF
13 | TRBJ2-5 | NA | TRBV12-3/TRBV12-4 | NA | TGTGCCAGCAGGCCACCGGGACGCGTGACCCAGTACTTC | CASRPPGRVTQYF
15 | TRBJ2-1 | NA | TRBV7-3 | few | TGTGCCAGCAGCTTAACGGGAGCATGGGGCAATGAGCAGTTCTTC | CASSLTGAWGNEQFF
16 | TRBJ2-3 | NA | TRBV24-1 | NA | TGTGCCACCAGTGACCCGGACTATGCTAGCACAGATACGCAGTATTTT | CATSDPDYASTDTQYF
14 | TRBJ1-5 | NA | TRBV29-1 | NA | TGCAGCGTAGCCGGACGGGGGCCGGACCAGCCCCAGCATTTT | CSVAGRGPDQPQHF
16 | TRBJ2-7 | TRBD2 | TRBV6-1 | few | TGTGCCAGCAAACTTAGCGGGAACATTCTGTCCTACGAGCAGTACTTC | CASKLSGNILSYEQYF
17 | TRBJ1-2 | TRBD1 | TRBV27 | many | TGTGCCAGCAGTTCCCGGGACAGGGGTCCCTCTAACTATGGCTACACCTTC | CASSSRDRGPSNYGYTF